Following are 28 T cell receptor beta chains from one sample sequenced in a study of T-cell reconstitution after alpha-beta-depleted transplantation in children. Unique molecular identifiers were used to barcode this TCRbeta library. From the PCR reads, TCRdb called clonotypes with MiXCR, one entry per CDR3 protein. The table records some 240,000 distinct CDR3 sequences, around 8.9% of them present only once. The specimen comprised PBMCs from the stem cell graft donor, sampled from the stem cell graft. Receptors were obtained from a human donor who donated a stem cell graft to a child with SCID.

The sample holds many counts of this clonotype. The V and J genes are TRBV27 and TRBJ2-1; no clear D. CDR1 and CDR2 from the germline V gene are MNHEY and SMNVEV (reference sequence). V was trimmed by 6 bases and J by 4 bases, leaving 10 bases between them. There are 13 residues in the CDR3. This CDR3 reads CASRKVPYNEQFF. The CDR3 coding sequence is TGTGCCAGCAGAAAAGTACCATACAATGAGCAGTTCTTC.

This clonotype occurred many times. The V call is TRBV12-3 or TRBV12-4, the J call TRBJ1-6; 7 bases match TRBD1. Unmatched junction bases numbered 8, after V lost 5 bases and J lost 7 bases. The CDR3 spans 15 residues. The CDR3 DNA sequence: TGTGCCAGCAGTCCACGGACAGGCGAGAATTCACCCCTCCACTTT. It encodes CASSPRTGENSPLHF.

This clonotype has ten or more counts. The rearrangement links TRBV7-8 to TRBJ1-4; 7 positions agree with TRBD1. Trimming took 5 bases from V and 7 from J; bases not matched to a gene: 7. CDR1 is SGHVS and CDR2 is FQNEAQ in the germline V gene. The CDR3 has 14 amino acids. The CDR3 sequence: CASSLDRVAEKLFF. Written as DNA, the CDR3 is TGTGCCAGCAGCCTAGACAGGGTAGCTGAAAAACTGTTTTTT.

This clonotype was recorded many times. The chain has TRBV5-1 and TRBJ2-7, with a possible D match to TRBD1 (5 bases). Trimming stripped 0 bases from V and 5 bases from J, with 15 bases between. This CDR3 region has 15 residues. Looked up from germline, CDR1 is SGHRS and CDR2 is YFSETQ. DNA of the CDR3: TGCGCCAGCAGCTTGGAGGGGTCCCCACGGCACGAGCAGTACTTC. This codes for CASSLEGSPRHEQYF.

This clonotype has at least ten counts. The V gene is TRBV5-5, the J gene TRBJ2-7; the D is unclear. The V gene lost 0 bases and the J gene lost 6 bases, with 7 bases spanning the gap. The CDR3 sequence is 12 residues long. Germline values: CDR1 SGHKS, CDR2 YYEKEE (reference sequence). The CDR3, as DNA: TGTGCCAGCAGCTTGGGCGTTCGCGAGCAGTACTTC. Translation: CASSLGVREQYF.

As to this clonotype: Since the CDR3 does not end with the conserved phenylalanine or tryptophan, this likely comes from a read error. CDR3 sequence: CASSQGATANTEAFL. DNA of the CDR3: TGTGCCAGCAGCCAAGGGGCGACGGCCAACACTGAAGCTTTCTTG. This chain connects TRBV4-2 to TRBJ1-1; unclear D gene. Germline V gene lookup returns CDR1 LGHNA and CDR2 YNFKEQ. V lost 1 base and J lost 2, with 11 bases in between. This CDR3 has 15 residues.

This clonotype was counted many times. The gene calls are TRBV5-5 and TRBJ2-2; D unclear. Trimming stripped 1 base from V and 4 bases from J, with 2 bases between. The length of the CDR3 is 12 residues. Germline-derived CDR1 and CDR2 are SGHKS and YYEKEE (reference sequence). CDR3 bases: TGTGCCAGCAGCTTGTTCACCGGGGAGCTGTTTTTT. This sequence encodes CASSLFTGELFF.

This clonotype was picked up many times. CDR3: CSARDGPRAFF. CDR3 DNA sequence: TGCAGTGCTAGAGATGGCCCCAGAGCTTTCTTT. V and J are TRBV20-1 and TRBJ1-1; D uncertain. V was trimmed by 0 bases and J by 10 bases, leaving 9 bases between them. The V gene's germline CDR1 is DFQATT and CDR2 SNEGSKA (reference sequence). The CDR3 length is 11 residues.

This clonotype was seen ten or more times. The V and J genes are TRBV6-1 and TRBJ2-3; no clear D gene. Trimming stripped 6 bases from V and 0 bases from J, with 13 bases between. CDR1 is MNHNS and CDR2 is SASEGT in the germline V gene. This CDR3 contains 15 residues. CDR3 residues: CASSVGPPSTDTQYF. The DNA of the CDR3 is TGTGCCAGCAGCGTAGGGCCCCCTAGCACAGATACGCAGTATTTT.

This clonotype was found many times. The rearrangement links TRBV20-1 to TRBJ2-5; TRBD1 matches at 10 bases. With 6 bases clipped from V and 5 bases from J, the junction kept 6 bases outside the gene matches. The germline V gene has CDR1 DFQATT and CDR2 SNEGSKA (reference sequence). The CDR3 extends over 13 amino acids. CDR3 bases: TGCAGTGCGTCCGGGACAGGGGATGAGACCCAGTACTTC. Encoded protein: CSASGTGDETQYF.

The chain has TRBV7-9 and TRBJ1-1; no firm D call. The V and J ends lost 2 bases and 4 bases respectively, with 20 bases between them. Germline V gives CDR1 SEHNR, CDR2 FQNEAQ (reference sequence). The CDR3 is 17 residues long. The CDR3 coding sequence is TGTGCCAGCAGCTTACCAACCCCCCCCTATCCGGGCACTGAAGCTTTCTTT. Protein product: CASSLPTPPYPGTEAFF.

V is TRBV18 and J is TRBJ1-3; D gene uncertain. CDR3 length: 15 amino acids. Germline V gene lookup returns CDR1 KGHSH and CDR2 LQKENI. V lost 2 bases and J lost 0, with 8 bases in between. The CDR3 spells CASSPVRSSGNTIYF. Written as DNA, the CDR3 is TGTGCCAGCTCACCAGTACGCAGCTCTGGAAACACCATATATTTT.

Ten or more counts support this clonotype. The CDR3 nucleotides are TGCGCCAGCAGCTTGACAGGACAGGGGGTTGTCTACGAGCAGTACTTC. Translated, it gives CASSLTGQGVVYEQYF. V usage is TRBV5-1 and J usage is TRBJ2-7, with 10 bases identical to TRBD1. From germline, CDR1 is SGHRS and CDR2 YFSETQ. The CDR3 runs to 16 residues. V shed 1 base and J 3 bases; nucleotides not matched to a gene: 7.

There are many counts of this clonotype. This rearrangement joins TRBV5-5 to TRBJ1-1; D is possibly TRBD1 (5 bases). Deletions cut 6 bases from V and 4 bases from J, with 13 bases between. There are 13 residues in the CDR3. Germline CDR1 is SGHKS and CDR2 is YYEKEE (reference sequence). CDR3 loop: CASIRGGGTEAFF. CDR3 in DNA: TGTGCCAGCATCCGGGGCGGAGGCACTGAAGCTTTCTTT. Full variable domain (remainder filled in from reference TRBV5-5 and TRBJ1-1): DAGVTQSPTHLIKTRGQQVTLRCSPISGHKSVSWYQQVLGQGPQFIFQYYEKEERGRGNFPDRFSARQFPNYSSELNVNALLLGDSALYLCASIRGGGTEAFFGQGTRLTVV.

This clonotype showed up many times. This chain connects TRBV3-1 to TRBJ2-1; D gene ambiguous. The V gene's germline CDR1 is LGHDT and CDR2 YNNKEL (reference sequence). The CDR3 runs 16 residues. Trimming removed 0 bases at V and 0 bases at J, with 9 bases between. This CDR3 is CASSQESISSYNEQFF. CDR3 DNA: TGTGCCAGCAGCCAAGAGTCAATTAGCTCCTACAATGAGCAGTTCTTC.

This clonotype occurred many times. The V gene is TRBV18, the J gene TRBJ1-2; 10 positions match TRBD1. J was trimmed by 6 bases and V by 6 bases; bases with no gene match: 4. CDR3 size: 13 residues. Germline CDR1 reads KGHSH; CDR2 reads LQKENI. The CDR3 DNA sequence: TGTGCCAGCTCGCCGACAGGGGGCCATGGCTACACCTTC. It codes for CASSPTGGHGYTF. Based on the CDR3 plus reference TRBV18 and TRBJ1-2, the full variable domain is NAGVMQNPRHLVRRRGQEARLRCSPMKGHSHVYWYRQLPEEGLKFMVYLQKENIIDESGMPKERFSAEFPKEGPSILRIQQVVRGDSAAYFCASSPTGGHGYTFGSGTRLTVV.

This clonotype was recorded at least ten times. The chain is built from TRBV6-2 or TRBV6-3 and TRBJ2-1; D may match TRBD1 or TRBD2 (5 bases each). The CDR3 has 12 amino acids. Trimming removed 4 bases at V and 9 bases at J, with 10 bases between. Germline V gene data show CDR1 as MNHEY and CDR2 as SVGEGT. The CDR3 spells CASSLRGVEQFF. DNA for the CDR3: TGTGCCAGCAGTTTGAGAGGGGTTGAGCAGTTCTTC.

This clonotype has only a few counts. J is TRBJ2-1 and V is TRBV7-9; TRBD1 matches 7 bases. V gave up 5 bases and J gave up 1 base; unmatched junction bases: 8. Germline CDR1 is SEHNR and CDR2 is FQNEAQ (reference sequence). The CDR3 spans 16 residues. The CDR3 protein is CASSPNEGASYNEQFF. The CDR3 region has the DNA TGTGCCAGCAGCCCCAACGAGGGGGCTTCCTACAATGAGCAGTTCTTC. The whole variable domain, remainder taken from reference TRBV7-9 and TRBJ2-1, is DTGVSQNPRHKITKRGQNVTFRCDPISEHNRLYWYRQTLGQGPEFLTYFQNEAQLEKSRLLSDRFSAERPKGSFSTLEIQRTEQGDSAMYLCASSPNEGASYNEQFFGPGTRLTVL.

Notes on this clonotype: A much larger clonotype is one base distant, so this may be a read error. The chain recombines TRBV5-1 with TRBJ2-5; 7 bases fit TRBD1. Germline values: CDR1 SGHRS, CDR2 YFSETQ. J gave up 7 bases and V 4 bases, and 7 bases lay outside the gene matches. The CDR3 consists of 13 residues. The CDR3 DNA reads as TGCGCCAGCAGCCCGGGGACAGAAGGGACCCAGTACTTC. Encoded protein: CASSPGTEGTQYF. Drawing the rest from reference TRBV5-1 and TRBJ2-5, the complete variable domain is KAGVTQTPRYLIKTRGQQVTLSCSPISGHRSVSWYQQTPGQGLQFLFEYFSETQRNKGNFPGRFSGRQFSNSRSEMNVSTLELGDSALYLCASSPGTEGTQYFGPGTRLLVL.

This clonotype was picked up many times. The V gene is TRBV12-3 or TRBV12-4, the J gene TRBJ2-2, with 11 bases that match TRBD2. The V gene end was trimmed by 5 bases and the J gene end by 1 base; junction bases not matched to a gene: 3. This CDR3 spans 16 amino acids. The DNA for the CDR3 is TGTGCCAGCAGTCACGGACTAGCGGGGAACACCGGGGAGCTGTTTTTT. Residues: CASSHGLAGNTGELFF.

Points on this clonotype: This clone may be a read error of a much larger clone one base away. The chain employs TRBV12-3 or TRBV12-4 and TRBJ2-7, with D possibly being TRBD1 (6 bases). The CDR3 runs 12 residues. CDR3 DNA: TGTGCCAGCAGTTGGGGGCCGGGCGAGCAGTGCTTC. It codes for CASSWGPGEQCF.

The table lists this clonotype with many counts. The chain recombines TRBV9 with TRBJ1-3; no definite D call. This CDR3 region has 15 residues. Germline V lookup: CDR1 SGDLS, CDR2 YYNGEE. V was shortened by 0 bases and J by 0 bases, with 7 bases between the two germline ends. The CDR3 spells CASSVGQNSGNTIYF. In DNA form, the CDR3 reads TGTGCCAGCAGCGTAGGGCAGAACTCTGGAAACACCATATATTTT.

The rearrangement links TRBV7-3 to TRBJ2-1, with a possible D match to TRBD1 (5 bases). Germline assignment: CDR1 SGHTA and CDR2 FQGTGA. Trimming took off 0 bases at V and 6 bases at J, with 9 bases between the two ends. The CDR3 sequence is 14 residues long. CDR3 bases: TGTGCCAGCAGCTTAACGGGGCCAACCAATGAGCAGTTCTTC. The encoded protein is CASSLTGPTNEQFF. The entire variable domain, with the rest obtained from reference TRBV7-3 and TRBJ2-1, is as follows: GAGVSQTPSNKVTEKGKYVELRCDPISGHTALYWYRQSLGQGPEFLIYFQGTGAADDSGLPNDRFFAVRPEGSVSTLKIQRTERGDSAVYLCASSLTGPTNEQFFGPGTRLTVL.

This clonotype has more than one count but fewer than ten. The rearrangement uses TRBV20-1 and TRBJ1-1, with D unclear. V gave up 1 base and J gave up 8 bases, with 20 bases separating them. The CDR3 has 15 residues. Germline lookup yields CDR1 DFQATT and CDR2 SNEGSKA (reference sequence). The CDR3 loop reads CSARAQLDIRTEAFF. Here the CDR3 DNA reads TGCAGTGCTAGAGCTCAGTTAGACATTAGGACGGAAGCTTTCTTT.

This clonotype appeared many times. CDR3 amino acids: CASSPPLSGANVLTF. Here the CDR3 DNA reads TGTGCCAGCTCACCACCCCTCTCTGGGGCCAACGTCCTGACTTTC. The chain employs TRBV18 and TRBJ2-6; unclear D gene. V was pared by 0 bases and J by 0 bases, with 3 bases between. CDR3 length equals 15 residues. Germline CDR1 reads KGHSH; CDR2 reads LQKENI.

This clonotype was seen ten or more times. V gene TRBV3-1 combines with J gene TRBJ2-2, with D maybe TRBD2 (7 bases). CDR1 and CDR2 from the germline V gene are LGHDT and YNNKEL (reference sequence). The CDR3 extends over 17 amino acids. Between the trimmed V and J ends, which lost 0 bases and 5 bases, there was a span of 16 bases. CDR3 coding DNA: TGTGCCAGCAGCCAAGATGGGGGGGGGCCGTGTACCGGGGAGCTGTTTTTT. Amino acids: CASSQDGGGPCTGELFF.

This clonotype was seen ten or more times. V usage is TRBV7-9 and J usage is TRBJ1-1; D is uncertain. V shed 3 bases and J shed 2 bases, with 13 bases lying between them. The germline CDR1 and CDR2 sequences are SEHNR and FQNEAQ (reference sequence). The CDR3 consists of 15 residues. CDR3 sequence: CASSLGKIPNTEAFF. DNA for the CDR3: TGTGCCAGCAGCTTGGGGAAAATACCAAACACTGAAGCTTTCTTT.

In its sample, this clonotype was seen many times. The rearrangement uses TRBV30 and TRBJ1-1; no firm D call. The CDR3 loop spans 12 amino acids. Germline V gene data show CDR1 as GTSNPN and CDR2 as SVGIG (reference sequence). V was trimmed by 2 bases and J by 1 base, leaving 5 bases between them. The CDR3 DNA reads as TGTGCCTGGAGTCACGGGAACACTGAAGCTTTCTTT. Its protein product is CAWSHGNTEAFF.